This T cell receptor (beta chain) emerged from a study of vaccination effects on CD4 cells after COVID-19 (dated by TCRdb to the early 2020s). For the wider study: Each participant received two doses of an mRNA SARS-CoV-2 vaccine, either BNT162b2 or mRNA-1273. A total of 9 to 11 COVID-19 convalescent patients and several SARS-CoV-2-naive healthy vaccine recipients were included in the full study. SARS-CoV-2 spike-specific CD4+ TCR repertoires were compared before and after mRNA vaccination in COVID-19 convalescent patients and in infection-naive vaccine recipients. In the study, cultures from other donors were sequenced using the Oncomine TCR Beta short-read assay on an Illumina iSeq 100. General findings and caveats noted by the study authors: In healthy vaccine recipients, vaccine-induced clones were almost all SARS-CoV-2 mono-reactive, with only 1 of 255 being cross-reactive with common cold coronaviruses. Marked clonal contraction was observed in both infection-induced and vaccine-induced clones at late post-vaccination timepoints, consistent with waning T cell responses. Limitations of the study were the small number of convalescent patients and the absence of early post-infection timepoints.

The receptor library was made with the immunoSEQ multiplex PCR assay. DNA from the cultured and isolated CD4+ T cells underwent TCR beta CDR3 sequencing. As for the authors' bioinformatics: Non-productive TCR sequences were removed and reads were trimmed to the CDR3 region, keeping CDR3s of at least 7 amino acids. The MANAFEST web app was used to identify antigen-specific clonotypes by comparing expansion in peptide wells with expansion in reference cultures. Positive clones required FDR<0.05 expansion versus reference and all other wells, odds ratio above 5, and frequency above 0.1% in two replicate wells. A clonotype was called cross-reactive if it was significantly expanded both in SARS-CoV-2 spike wells and in at least one common cold coronavirus spike condition. Using the stringdist R package, CDR3 similarity was measured by Levenshtein distance, and unrooted trees were constructed with ape in R 3.6.1. In TCRdb, the immuneACCESS table is reduced to in-frame sequences with V and J assigned. These tables do not hold every clone; where another copy was compared, an unresolved V gene accounts for under half, and the others remain unexplained. V and J calls and clone size are as listed in that table; D and trimming were resolved from the DNA. Within this sample are about 61,000 clones, with about four fifths of them counted one time only. The ten largest clones add up to about 2.4% of the sample.

The germline V gene (reference sequence) provides CDR1 LNHDA and CDR2 SQIVND. Between the V and J ends, shortened by 0 bases and 7 bases respectively, the junction contains 21 bases. Inclusive of the bounding cysteine and phenylalanine, the CDR3 is 18 residues long. The read is trimmed to its CDR3 DNA, 54 bases read in frame from base 1. In the ViraFEST assay, PBMC were stimulated with viral peptide pools, and antigen-specific CD4+ T cell clonotypes were then identified by expansion using TCR sequencing. After roughly 11 days of culture, CD4+ T cells were isolated with the EasySep CD4+ T cell isolation kit. Healthy vaccine recipients had no prior SARS-CoV-2 infection, confirmed by negative nucleocapsid antibodies before and after vaccination. Under 2.5 million PBMC per well were cultured with approximately 10 ug/ml peptides in IMDM containing 5% human AB serum, about 9.6 IU/ml IL-2 and gentamicin. On days 3 and 7, half of the culture medium was replaced with fresh IL-2-containing medium. Each peptide stimulation condition was cultured in triplicate wells unless otherwise noted. Using Ficoll-Paque Plus gradient centrifugation, PBMC were separated from whole blood and then either used fresh or cryopreserved at -140C. The overlapping peptide pools covered the spike proteins of SARS-CoV-2 as well as those of the common cold coronaviruses HCoV-NL63, HCoV-OC43 and HCoV-229E. Genomic DNA was extracted from cultured CD4+ T cells with the QIAamp micro DNA kit.

On this clone: There is no known antigen for this receptor. No base-level quality is on record; no much larger clone is a single base apart.

This material consisted of CD4+ T cells from PBMCs cultured with HCoV-229E spike peptides, taken before COVID-19 vaccination. According to the study, the label for this sample's cell subset or site signals: HCoV-229E spike overlapping peptide pool stimulation. The chain uses TRBV19 and TRBJ2-2; no confident D gene assignment can be made. The sequence was obtained from a human donor who received a COVID-19 vaccine. Here is the DNA: TGTGCCAGTAGTATAGATCGCCCCCTGGGTCTCGGCGGCGGGGAGCTGTTTTTT. Its product reads: CASSIDRPLGLGGGELFF. When the CDR3 is completed using the reference TRBV19 and TRBJ2-2 genes on either side, the full variable domain is DGGITQSPKYLFRKEGQNVTLSCEQNLNHDAMYWYRQDPGQGLRLIYYSQIVNDFQKGDIAEGYSVSREKKESFPLTVTSAQKNPTAFYLCASSIDRPLGLGGGELFFGEGSRLTVL.